The rows below give T cell receptor beta chains drawn from one sample of a study of shared clonotypes between healthy human individuals. Profiling relied on immunoSEQ multiplex PCR, and the TCRdb table lists in-frame clones only, not all of them. The table records 2.3 million or so clones, more than 80% of them present only once. The sequenced sample consisted of naive CD4+ T cells from PBMCs. These receptor sequences come from a young man in good health. Some clones in this sample may be carry-over from other donors' samples. The CDR3 runs from the conserved cysteine through the conserved F or W. A D gene is named only where the DNA matches it firmly. A row's size may be missing; if present it is once, few, many or a size class.

V: TRBV4-3; J: TRBJ1-5; size: -; D: -; CDR3: CASSQVPSGNQPQHF; DNA: TGCGCCAGCAGCCAAGTTCCCTCAGGCAATCAGCCCCAGCATTTT
V: TRBV28; J: TRBJ2-7; size: -; D: -; CDR3: CASSFSGVPTYEQYF; DNA: TGTGCCAGCAGTTTTTCTGGGGTTCCTACCTACGAGCAGTACTTC
V: TRBV23-1; J: TRBJ1-1; size: -; D: -; CDR3: CASSQSLDSPNTEAFF; DNA: TGCGCCAGCAGTCAATCGTTGGACAGCCCTAACACTGAAGCTTTCTTT
V: TRBV29-1; J: TRBJ2-1; size: -; D: -; CDR3: CSGQGTFSYNEQFF; DNA: TGCAGCGGTCAAGGGACTTTCTCCTACAATGAGCAGTTCTTC
V: TRBV7-3; J: TRBJ2-1; size: -; D: -; CDR3: CASSLRRANEQFF; DNA: TGTGCCAGCAGCTTAAGAAGGGCGAATGAGCAGTTCTTC
V: TRBV30; J: TRBJ1-1; size: few; D: TRBD1; CDR3: CAWSDGQGRLDTEAFF; DNA: TGTGCCTGGAGCGATGGACAGGGCCGATTGGACACTGAAGCTTTCTTT
V: TRBV18; J: TRBJ1-4; size: -; D: -; CDR3: CASSPQGLNEKLFF; DNA: TGTGCCAGCTCCCCCCAAGGGCTAAATGAAAAACTGTTTTTT
V: TRBV11-2; J: TRBJ2-7; size: -; D: -; CDR3: CASSLFSYEQYF; DNA: TGTGCCAGCAGCTTATTCTCCTACGAGCAGTACTTC
V: TRBV2; J: TRBJ1-3; size: -; D: -; CDR3: CASSPSRGAGNTIYF; DNA: TGTGCCAGCAGCCCTAGCCGGGGTGCAGGAAACACCATATATTTT
V: TRBV6-1; J: TRBJ2-7; size: -; D: -; CDR3: CASSESWQFSYEQYF; DNA: TGTGCCAGCAGTGAAAGCTGGCAGTTCAGCTACGAGCAGTACTTC
V: TRBV28; J: TRBJ2-1; size: -; D: -; CDR3: CASSLSFSSYNEQFF; DNA: TGTGCCAGCAGTTTATCGTTTAGCTCCTACAATGAGCAGTTCTTC
V: TRBV5-1; J: TRBJ1-4; size: -; D: TRBD1; CDR3: CASSGQATNEKLFF; DNA: TGCGCCAGCAGCGGACAGGCAACTAATGAAAAACTGTTTTTT
V: TRBV4-3; J: TRBJ2-5; size: -; D: TRBD2; CDR3: CASSPRSGLGETQYF; DNA: TGCGCCAGCAGCCCCCGCTCGGGACTAGGAGAGACCCAGTACTTC
V: TRBV4-3; J: TRBJ1-6; size: -; D: -; CDR3: CASSQEALSPLHF; DNA: TGCGCCAGCAGCCAAGAGGCCCTTTCACCCCTCCACTTT
V: TRBV28; J: TRBJ2-3; size: -; D: TRBD2; CDR3: CASSLAGGRTDTQYF; DNA: TGTGCCAGCAGTTTGGCGGGAGGTCGCACAGATACGCAGTATTTT
V: TRBV29-1; J: TRBJ1-1; size: -; D: -; CDR3: CSVVRRGNTEAFF; DNA: TGCAGCGTTGTCAGAAGGGGCAACACTGAAGCTTTCTTT
V: TRBV27; J: TRBJ2-7; size: -; D: -; CDR3: CASSLAVGVRYEQYF; DNA: TGTGCCAGCAGTTTAGCGGTCGGGGTGCGCTACGAGCAGTACTTC
V: TRBV28; J: TRBJ2-1; size: -; D: -; CDR3: CASSGLSGEQFF; DNA: TGTGCCAGCAGTGGGTTGTCGGGCGAGCAGTTCTTC
V: TRBV19; J: TRBJ2-6; size: -; D: TRBD1; CDR3: CASSSRDRAFGSSGANVLTF; DNA: TGTGCCAGTAGTTCCCGGGACAGGGCGTTTGGATCATCTGGGGCCAACGTCCTGACTTTC
V: TRBV25-1; J: TRBJ2-4; size: -; D: TRBD1; CDR3: CASSGFTGTGRGDIQYF; DNA: TGTGCCAGCAGTGGATTTACCGGGACAGGGAGGGGGGACATTCAGTACTTC
V: TRBV28; J: TRBJ1-2; size: -; D: TRBD1; CDR3: CASEQGAGGYTF; DNA: TGTGCCAGCGAACAGGGGGCGGGAGGCTACACCTTC
V: TRBV29-1; J: TRBJ2-3; size: once; D: TRBD2; CDR3: CSVGGGQVDTQYF; DNA: TGCAGCGTCGGGGGGGGGCAGGTAGATACGCAGTATTTT
V: TRBV29-1; J: TRBJ2-7; size: -; D: TRBD1; CDR3: CSVGDRVTSYEQYF; DNA: TGCAGCGTTGGGGACAGGGTGACGTCCTACGAGCAGTACTTC
V: TRBV18; J: TRBJ2-4; size: -; D: -; CDR3: CASSPPGIGNIQYF; DNA: TGTGCCAGCTCACCACCAGGGATAGGAAACATTCAGTACTTC
V: TRBV2; J: TRBJ1-6; size: -; D: TRBD1; CDR3: CASTYRGGNSPLHF; DNA: TGTGCCAGCACCTACAGGGGAGGCAATTCACCCCTCCACTTT
V: TRBV30; J: TRBJ1-1; size: once; D: -; CDR3: CAWSLWAGENTEAFF; DNA: TGTGCCTGGAGTCTGTGGGCAGGGGAGAACACTGAAGCTTTCTTT
V: TRBV7-9; J: TRBJ2-7; size: -; D: -; CDR3: CASSSYRITNSYEQYF; DNA: TGTGCCAGCAGCTCCTACAGGATCACCAATTCCTACGAGCAGTACTTC
V: TRBV5-1; J: TRBJ1-1; size: -; D: -; CDR3: CASRPVVSNTEAFF; DNA: TGCGCCAGCAGACCCGTGGTCAGCAACACTGAAGCTTTCTTT
V: TRBV5-5; J: TRBJ2-7; size: -; D: TRBD1; CDR3: CASSLDRGLREQYF; DNA: TGTGCCAGCAGCTTGGACAGGGGGCTTCGAGAGCAGTACTTC